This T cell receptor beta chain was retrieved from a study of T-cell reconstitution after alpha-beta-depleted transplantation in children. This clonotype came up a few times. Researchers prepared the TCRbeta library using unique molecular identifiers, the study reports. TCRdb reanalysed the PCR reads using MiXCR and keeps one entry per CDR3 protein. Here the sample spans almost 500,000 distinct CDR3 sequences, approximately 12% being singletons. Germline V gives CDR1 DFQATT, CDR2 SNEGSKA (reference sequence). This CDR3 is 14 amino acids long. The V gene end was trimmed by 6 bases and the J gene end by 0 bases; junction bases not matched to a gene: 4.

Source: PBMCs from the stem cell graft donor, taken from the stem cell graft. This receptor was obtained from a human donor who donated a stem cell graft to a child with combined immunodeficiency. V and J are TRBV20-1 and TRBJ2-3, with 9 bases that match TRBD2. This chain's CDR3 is CSAGLARSTDTQYF. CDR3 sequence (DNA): TGCAGTGCAGGACTAGCGCGGAGCACAGATACGCAGTATTTT.